The TCR beta chain described here comes from a study of T cell responses to AZD1222 COVID-19 vaccine. On the study more broadly: Second doses were pooled across both intervals (about 4 or about 12 weeks).

Worth noting for this clone: What it binds is unknown.

The study, taken as a whole, reports: Clonal diversity was possibly underestimated, and white British individuals and females predominated among donors. CD4 TCRs linked to vaccination spanned spike, dominating at 160-218 and 743-854. Close to half of spike-specific TCRs reportedly recognize unmutated variant regions.

Profiling relied on immunoSEQ multiplex PCR, and the TCRdb table lists in-frame clones only, not all of them. The table records tens of thousands of clones, around 85% of them present only once. The CDR3 runs 15 residues. Germline lookup yields CDR1 LGHNA and CDR2 YNFKEQ. The trim removed 5 bases at V and 9 bases at J, leaving 9 bases unmatched. Sequenced here: peripheral blood, sampled on day 0 of AZD1222 vaccination. This clonotype was obtained from an adult in good health. The chain joins TRBV4-2 to TRBJ1-6, with 8 bases fitting TRBD1. This chain's CDR3 is CASSTSGTGGSPLHF. CDR3 in DNA: TGTGCCAGCAGCACGTCCGGGACAGGAGGTTCACCCCTCCACTTT.